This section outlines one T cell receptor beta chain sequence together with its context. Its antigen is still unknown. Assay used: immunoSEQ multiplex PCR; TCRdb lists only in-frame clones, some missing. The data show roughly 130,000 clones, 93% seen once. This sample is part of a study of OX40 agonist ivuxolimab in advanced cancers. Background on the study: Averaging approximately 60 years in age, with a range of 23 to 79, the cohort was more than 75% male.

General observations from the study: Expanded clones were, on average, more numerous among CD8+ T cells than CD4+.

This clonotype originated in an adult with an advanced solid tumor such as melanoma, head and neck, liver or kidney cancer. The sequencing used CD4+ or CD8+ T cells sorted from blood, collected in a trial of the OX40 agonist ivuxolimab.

The CDR3 nucleotides read TGTGCCAGCAGCTTAGACGGCAGCACAGATACGCAGTATTTT. The encoded protein is CASSLDGSTDTQYF. This chain links TRBV7-7 with TRBJ2-3; unclear D gene. Per the germline V gene, CDR1 is SSHAT and CDR2 is FNYEAQ (reference sequence). The ends were cut back, 1 base at V and 0 bases at J, with 5 bases in the middle. This CDR3 spans 14 amino acids.